These 5 T cell receptor beta chains were all obtained from the same sample, sequenced in a study of cytomegalovirus exposure and HLA in healthy donors. Primers for the PCR totalled 60 Vbeta and 13 Jbeta. Sequencing was performed with immunoSEQ multiplex PCR; in TCRdb, only in-frame clones are kept and a portion is missing. The sample has 180,000 or so clones, over 65% seen once; the top ten hold roughly 1.5%. Input material: PBMCs. The source of these receptors is a man aged 18 to 29 in good health and CMV-seronegative.

The V gene is TRBV7-2, the J gene TRBJ1-5; D remains unclear. Trimming removed 0 bases at V and 2 bases at J, with 11 bases between. Germline CDR1 reads SGHTA; CDR2 reads FQGNSA. The CDR3 runs 16 residues. CDR3 DNA sequence: TGTGCCAGCAGCTTAGCAAGACCTGGAGGCAATCAGCCCCAGCATTTT. Translating it yields CASSLARPGGNQPQHF.

This clone has only a few counts. V gene TRBV6-5 combines with J gene TRBJ2-7; 8 bases are a match to TRBD1. The CDR3 is 16 amino acids. Germline CDR1 MNHEY, CDR2 SVGAGI. Trimming at V came to 2 bases and at J to 3 bases, leaving 9 bases not matched to a gene. In nucleotides, the CDR3 is TGTGCCAGCAGTTACGATGGACAGGGATGGAACTACGAGCAGTACTTC. This sequence encodes CASSYDGQGWNYEQYF.

V and J are TRBV29-1 and TRBJ2-4; possibly TRBD1 for D (7 bases). Per germline, CDR1 SQVTM and CDR2 ANQGSEA. The CDR3 loop spans 16 amino acids. The V and J ends lost 0 bases and 3 bases respectively, with 15 bases between them. CDR3 residues: CSVEDQGGAVKNIQYF. The DNA for the CDR3 is TGCAGCGTTGAAGATCAGGGGGGAGCGGTCAAAAACATTCAGTACTTC.

Regarding this clone: One end of the junction is discordant with germline, which a read error may explain. This chain joins TRBV19 and TRBJ1-1, with D unclear. The CDR3 is 16 residues long. From germline, CDR1 is LNHDA and CDR2 SQIVND (reference sequence). The CDR3 sequence is CAGSTPGITLNTEAFF. The CDR3 DNA follows: TGTGCCGGTAGTACCCCAGGAATAACTCTGAACACTGAAGCTTTCTTT.

This clone was observed once. The DNA for the CDR3 is TGTGCCAGCAGCTCCCTAGCGGGGAACACCGGGGAGCTGTTTTTT. Amino acids: CASSSLAGNTGELFF. The chain employs TRBV7-9 and TRBJ2-2; 8 bases line up with TRBD2. CDR1 and CDR2 (germline): SEHNR, FQNEAQ (reference sequence). Trimming cost V 4 bases and J 1 base; bases outside gene matches: 2. The CDR3 consists of 15 residues.